A selection of T cell receptor beta chains follows, all from one sample in a study of control samples from healthy donors and cancer patients. Sequencing was performed with immunoSEQ multiplex PCR; in TCRdb, only in-frame clones are kept and a portion is missing. Of about 160,000 clones detected, nearly 96% appear once; the ten largest clones hold just over 1%. The specimen was blood. The receptors stem from a woman younger than 45 in good health. CDR3s include the opening cysteine and the closing phenylalanine or tryptophan. The order of the fields is V gene, J gene, CDR3 protein.

v_gene: TRBV6-5; j_gene: TRBJ2-3; CDR3aa: CASSYGGADTQYF
v_gene: TRBV24-1; j_gene: TRBJ1-2; CDR3aa: CATSENVGQGYGYTF
v_gene: TRBV5-6; j_gene: TRBJ1-1; CDR3aa: CASSAEPVMNTEAFF
v_gene: TRBV5-1; j_gene: TRBJ2-7; CDR3aa: CASTTQGGARYEQYF
v_gene: TRBV28; j_gene: TRBJ2-7; CDR3aa: CASSFRGGGQYF
v_gene: TRBV3-1/TRBV3-2; j_gene: TRBJ1-2; CDR3aa: CASSQVVGRAGGYTF
v_gene: TRBV15; j_gene: TRBJ2-1; CDR3aa: CATSERTEYNEQFF
v_gene: TRBV2; j_gene: TRBJ1-1; CDR3aa: CASAWASYTEAFF
v_gene: TRBV2; j_gene: TRBJ1-2; CDR3aa: CASNRPGGRYGYTF
v_gene: TRBV11-3; j_gene: TRBJ2-1; CDR3aa: CASSLSLGGGLTREQFF
v_gene: TRBV19; j_gene: TRBJ2-1; CDR3aa: CASSTLAGGDEQFF
v_gene: TRBV3-1/TRBV3-2; j_gene: TRBJ2-1; CDR3aa: CASSQDLVSNEQFF
v_gene: TRBV5-1; j_gene: TRBJ2-4; CDR3aa: CASSLAGGMGNIQYF
v_gene: TRBV27; j_gene: TRBJ2-7; CDR3aa: CASTRGQGTYEQYF